This entry lists 5 T cell receptor beta chains sequenced from one sample in a study of control samples from healthy donors and cancer patients (dated by TCRdb to about 2020). Library method: the immunoSEQ multiplex PCR assay. TCRdb stores this immuneACCESS table with in-frame sequences only. Part of the clones is absent; in the studies checked, under half of the shortfall reflects unresolved V genes, and no reason is known for the rest. The table for this sample lists some 79,000 clones; about 90% of them were counted only once. The ten largest clones capture 4% of the sample. Specimen: blood. The receptors shown here come from a woman aged 45 to 65 in good health.

This chain joins TRBV3-1 (or the pseudogene TRBV3-2) and TRBJ2-3; D remains unclear. The V and J ends lost 11 bases and 2 bases respectively, with 11 bases between them. CDR1 LGHDT and CDR2 YNNKEL come from the germline V gene (reference sequence). The CDR3 has 12 residues. For the CDR3, the DNA is TGTGCCTCATCGTTCCTCACAGATACGCAGTATTTT. Protein: CASSFLTDTQYF.

The V and J genes are TRBV3-1 (or the pseudogene TRBV3-2) and TRBJ2-6; TRBD1 aligns across 9 bases. Germline CDR1 reads LGHDT; CDR2 reads YNNKEL (reference sequence). The CDR3 loop spans 19 amino acids. The trim removed 4 bases at V and 0 bases at J, leaving 10 bases unmatched. The CDR3 nucleotides are TGTGCCAGCAGCCGGTCCTGGAACAGGGGGCTCTCTGGGGCCAACGTCCTGACTTTC. This sequence encodes CASSRSWNRGLSGANVLTF.

The chain carries TRBV7-9 and TRBJ1-3; D is undetermined. The V gene's germline CDR1 is SEHNR and CDR2 FQNEAQ (reference sequence). Trimming took 2 bases from V and 0 from J, leaving 5 bases between them. There are 14 residues in the CDR3. CDR3 loop: CASSLSASGNTIYF. The CDR3 DNA follows: TGTGCCAGCAGCTTATCTGCCTCTGGAAACACCATATATTTT.

The gene calls are TRBV29-1 and TRBJ1-1; D uncertain. Per germline, CDR1 SQVTM and CDR2 ANQGSEA. V dropped 4 bases and J dropped 8 bases, with 11 bases sitting between them. The CDR3 is 11 residues long. CDR3 DNA sequence: TGCAGCGTTGGGACCCGGTCAGAAGCTTTCTTT. Its protein is CSVGTRSEAFF.

This chain uses TRBV28 with TRBJ1-1, with a tentative D call TRBD1 (5 bases). Germline V gene sequence: CDR1 MDHEN, CDR2 SYDVKM. V gave up 6 bases and J gave up 1 base, with 12 bases separating them. CDR3 size: 14 residues. Here the CDR3 DNA reads TGTGCCAGCAGATTACTCGGGGCGAACACTGAAGCTTTCTTT. It translates to CASRLLGANTEAFF.